Presented here are 21 T cell receptor beta chains from one specimen sequenced in a study of blood T cell repertoires in COVID-19. The method was immunoSEQ multiplex PCR; TCRdb's version includes in-frame clones alone and lacks a portion of them. Of under 200,000 clones in the sample, about 88% were seen once. Source material: peripheral blood. Receptor source: a woman aged 60 to 75 with COVID-19, enrolled during active disease.

This chain joins TRBV19 and TRBJ1-1, with D possibly being TRBD1 (6 bases). CDR3 size: 17 residues. The V end lost 3 bases, the J end lost 5 bases, and 22 bases lay between the germline ends. Germline lookup yields CDR1 LNHDA and CDR2 SQIVND (reference sequence). CDR3 residues: CASSMAGPRGKVTEAFF. DNA for the CDR3: TGTGCCAGTAGTATGGCCGGTCCCAGGGGAAAGGTGACTGAAGCTTTCTTT.

The chain carries TRBV6-5 and TRBJ2-7; perhaps TRBD1 as D (5 bases). Trimming pared 5 bases from V and 3 bases from J, leaving 11 bases between. In germline, CDR1 is MNHEY, CDR2 SVGAGI. This CDR3 contains 13 residues. The CDR3 reads CASSRQRDYEQYV. Written as DNA, the CDR3 is TGTGCCAGCAGTAGACAGAGAGACTACGAGCAGTACGTC.

The genes are TRBV7-8 and TRBJ2-1; 7 bases line up with TRBD1. V shed 1 base and J 4 bases; nucleotides not matched to a gene: 7. The germline gives CDR1 SGHVS, CDR2 FQNEAQ. CDR3 length: 16 residues. The chain's CDR3 is CASSLGGTALYNEQFF. CDR3 nucleotide sequence: TGTGCCAGCAGCTTAGGGGGGACAGCCCTTTACAATGAGCAGTTCTTC.

The chain combines TRBV6-5 with TRBJ1-4; 11 nucleotides agree with TRBD1. Germline V CDR1 and CDR2: MNHEY, SVGAGI. CDR3 length equals 15 residues. J lost 7 bases, V lost 6 bases, and 7 bases had no gene match. The CDR3 is CASRNPGQGGEKLFF. The DNA of the CDR3 is TGTGCCAGCAGGAACCCGGGACAGGGGGGTGAAAAACTGTTTTTT.

The chain is built from TRBV5-8 and TRBJ2-2; TRBD1 aligns across 7 bases. Trimming removed 4 bases from V and 1 base from J; junction bases left unmatched: 10. Germline V gene data show CDR1 as SGHTS and CDR2 as YDEGEE. CDR3 length equals 17 residues. In DNA form, the CDR3 reads TGTGCCAGCAGCGAGGGGGCAGGCTTAGGGAACACCGGGGAGCTGTTTTTT. It specifies CASSEGAGLGNTGELFF.

The chain combines TRBV4-2 with TRBJ1-2; TRBD1 is a possible D gene (6 bases). The germline V gene encodes CDR1 LGHNA and CDR2 YNFKEQ. Trimming removed 0 bases at V and 9 bases at J, with 14 bases between. This CDR3 spans 14 amino acids. CDR3 DNA sequence: TGTGCCAGCAGCCAAGAGCCAGGGGCTGAGCGCTACACCTTC. It encodes CASSQEPGAERYTF.

The J gene is TRBJ2-5, the V gene TRBV5-1, with D maybe TRBD1 (5 bases). The V and J ends lost 0 bases and 5 bases respectively, with 17 bases between them. Germline lookup yields CDR1 SGHRS and CDR2 YFSETQ. CDR3 length: 16 residues. The CDR3 coding sequence is TGCGCCAGCAGCTTGGTCTTACGAGGCTCAGGGGAGACCCAGTACTTC. Its protein product is CASSLVLRGSGETQYF.

CDR3 residues: CASYGQPYGYTF. CDR3 coding DNA: TGTGCCAGTTATGGACAGCCGTATGGCTACACCTTC. The rearrangement joins TRBV5-6 to TRBJ1-2; the D gene is possibly TRBD1 (6 bases). There are 12 residues in the CDR3. Germline-derived CDR1 and CDR2 are SGHDT and YYEEEE. V gave up 8 bases and J gave up 5 bases, with 13 bases separating them.

This chain joins TRBV5-1 and TRBJ1-2, with D perhaps TRBD1 (6 bases). From germline, CDR1 is SGHRS and CDR2 YFSETQ. The V end lost 4 bases, the J end lost 11 bases, and 21 bases lay between the germline ends. The CDR3 sequence is 14 residues long. CDR3 coding DNA: TGCGCCAGCAGCGGAACAGGGAGCTTTAAGGGGTACACCTTC. It translates to CASSGTGSFKGYTF.

This rearrangement joins TRBV19 to TRBJ1-2; 7 positions match TRBD1. CDR3 length: 13 amino acids. V dropped 4 bases and J dropped 7; count of bases not matched to a gene: 6. In germline, CDR1 is LNHDA, CDR2 SQIVND (reference sequence). In DNA form, the CDR3 reads TGTGCCAGTAGTACCGGGACAGTTTTTGGCTACACCTTC. Translated, it gives CASSTGTVFGYTF. Drawing the rest from reference TRBV19 and TRBJ1-2, the complete variable domain is DGGITQSPKYLFRKEGQNVTLSCEQNLNHDAMYWYRQDPGQGLRLIYYSQIVNDFQKGDIAEGYSVSREKKESFPLTVTSAQKNPTAFYLCASSTGTVFGYTFGSGTRLTVV.

J is TRBJ1-5 and V is TRBV6-4; TRBD1 aligns across 8 bases. This CDR3 is built from 13 residues. J lost 6 bases, V lost 4 bases, and 2 bases had no gene match. Germline V gene data show CDR1 as MRHNA and CDR2 as SNTAGT. The CDR3 is CASSGDRGQPQHF. CDR3 DNA: TGTGCCAGCAGTGGCGACAGGGGTCAGCCCCAGCATTTT.

The chain combines TRBV24-1 with TRBJ1-1; TRBD1 is a possible D gene (5 bases). The CDR3 sequence is 13 residues long. V dropped 5 bases and J dropped 3 bases, with 9 bases sitting between them. The germline V gene has CDR1 KGHDR and CDR2 SFDVKD. CDR3 DNA sequence: TGTGCCACCAGTGCTGCAGGGTACACTGAAGCTTTCTTT. This codes for CATSAAGYTEAFF.

The V call is TRBV18, the J call TRBJ2-7; the match to TRBD1 covers 7 bases. The junction had 5 bases not matched to a gene; V was cut back by 6 bases and J by 3 bases. Looked up from germline, CDR1 is KGHSH and CDR2 is LQKENI. CDR3 length: 13 residues. The chain's CDR3 is CASSRGQDYEQYF. Here the CDR3 DNA reads TGTGCCAGCTCCCGTGGACAGGACTACGAGCAGTACTTC.

The J gene is TRBJ2-7, the V gene TRBV3-1 (or the pseudogene TRBV3-2), with 8 bases identical to TRBD2. With 1 base clipped from V and 3 bases from J, the junction kept 8 bases outside the gene matches. The CDR3 is 16 residues long. CDR1 and CDR2 (germline): LGHDT, YNNKEL (reference sequence). The CDR3 DNA follows: TGTGCCAGCAGCCAAGTAATGAGCGGGACTAGCTACGAGCAGTACTTC. It translates to CASSQVMSGTSYEQYF.

The gene calls are TRBV10-3 and TRBJ1-3, with 10 bases identical to TRBD1. V gave up 6 bases and J gave up 0 bases; unmatched junction bases: 5. The CDR3 sequence is 16 residues long. Germline values: CDR1 ENHRY, CDR2 SYGVKD. Here the CDR3 DNA reads TGTGCCATCAGGCCGGGACAGGGGTCCTCTGGAAACACCATATATTTT. This encodes CAIRPGQGSSGNTIYF.

This chain connects TRBV4-1 to TRBJ2-7, with 7 bases lining up with TRBD1. This CDR3 is 15 amino acids long. Trimming removed 0 bases from V and 10 bases from J; junction bases left unmatched: 12. The germline gives CDR1 MGHRA, CDR2 YSYEKL. The CDR3 DNA reads TGCGCCAGCAGCCAAGATAGAGGGACAGTTCTTTACCAGTACTTC. It encodes CASSQDRGTVLYQYF.

The chain links TRBV6-5 to TRBJ1-3; a possible D gene is TRBD1 (5 bases). The V end lost 5 bases, the J end lost 4 bases, and 15 bases lay between the germline ends. CDR3 length: 15 residues. CDR1 MNHEY and CDR2 SVGAGI come from the germline V gene. CDR3 region: CASSHTGSPGNTIYF. Here the CDR3 DNA reads TGTGCCAGCAGTCATACAGGTTCGCCAGGAAACACCATATATTTT.

The table lists this clone with a count of one. V gene TRBV30 combines with J gene TRBJ1-6, with unresolved D. The germline V and J ends were trimmed by 3 bases and 0 bases, with 9 bases remaining between them. Germline V gene sequence: CDR1 GTSNPN, CDR2 SVGIG (reference sequence). The CDR3 spans 15 residues. The CDR3 loop is CAWRIHSSYNSPLHF. The CDR3 DNA follows: TGTGCCTGGAGGATCCATAGCTCCTATAATTCACCCCTCCACTTT.

The V and J genes are TRBV27 and TRBJ2-7; D possibly corresponds to TRBD2 (6 bases). Germline loops: CDR1 MNHEY, CDR2 SMNVEV (reference sequence). This CDR3 region has 14 residues. Trimming stripped 6 bases from V and 0 bases from J, with 12 bases between. The CDR3 sequence is CASRLLAPSYEQYF. CDR3 sequence (DNA): TGTGCCAGCAGGCTCCTAGCGCCCTCCTACGAGCAGTACTTC.

V gene TRBV19 combines with J gene TRBJ1-1; weak D call: TRBD1 (6 bases). The V end lost 3 bases, the J end lost 3 bases, and 8 bases lay between the germline ends. CDR1 and CDR2 from the germline V gene are LNHDA and SQIVND (reference sequence). The CDR3 covers 13 residues. The CDR3 loop reads CASSMNRDTEAFF. CDR3 coding DNA: TGTGCCAGTAGTATGAACAGGGACACTGAAGCTTTCTTT.

This clone occurred a few times. The chain combines TRBV11-2 with TRBJ1-2, with a tentative D call TRBD1 (5 bases). The CDR3 length is 13 residues. Per the germline V gene, CDR1 is SGHAT and CDR2 is FQNNGV. V lost 5 bases and J lost 4, with 11 bases in between. CDR3 sequence (DNA): TGTGCCAGCAGCGCGGACACGGGCTATGGCTACACCTTC. Its translation: CASSADTGYGYTF.